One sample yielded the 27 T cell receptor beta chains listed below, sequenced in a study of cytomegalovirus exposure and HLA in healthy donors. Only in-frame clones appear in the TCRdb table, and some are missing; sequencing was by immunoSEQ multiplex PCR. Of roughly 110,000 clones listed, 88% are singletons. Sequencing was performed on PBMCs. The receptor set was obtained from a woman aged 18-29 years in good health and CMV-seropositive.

The CDR3: CASSEWGGIPSYEQYF. CDR3 coding DNA: TGTGCCAGCAGTGAGTGGGGAGGGATCCCCTCCTACGAGCAGTACTTC. The V gene is TRBV6-1, the J gene TRBJ2-7, with TRBD2 matching over 7 bases. Germline CDR1 and CDR2: MNHNS and SASEGT. J was trimmed by 0 bases and V by 3 bases; bases with no gene match: 8. The CDR3 consists of 16 residues.

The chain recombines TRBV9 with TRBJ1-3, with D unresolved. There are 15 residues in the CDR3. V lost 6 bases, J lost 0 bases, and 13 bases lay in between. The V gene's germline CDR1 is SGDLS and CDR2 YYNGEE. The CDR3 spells CASTLGAGSGNTIYF. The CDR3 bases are TGTGCCAGCACCCTGGGCGCCGGCTCTGGAAACACCATATATTTT.

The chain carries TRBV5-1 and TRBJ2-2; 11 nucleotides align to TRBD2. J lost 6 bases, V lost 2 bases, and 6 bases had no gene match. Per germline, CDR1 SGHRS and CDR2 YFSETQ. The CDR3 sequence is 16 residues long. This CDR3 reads CASSFLAGGPPGELFF. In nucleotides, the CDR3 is TGCGCCAGCAGCTTCCTAGCGGGGGGTCCCCCCGGGGAGCTGTTTTTT.

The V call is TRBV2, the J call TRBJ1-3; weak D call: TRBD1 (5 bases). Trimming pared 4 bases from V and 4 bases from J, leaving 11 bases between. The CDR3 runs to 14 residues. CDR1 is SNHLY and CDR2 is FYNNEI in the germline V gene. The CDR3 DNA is TGTGCCAGCAGTGGAGAGACAGAAGGAAACACCATATATTTT. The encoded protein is CASSGETEGNTIYF.

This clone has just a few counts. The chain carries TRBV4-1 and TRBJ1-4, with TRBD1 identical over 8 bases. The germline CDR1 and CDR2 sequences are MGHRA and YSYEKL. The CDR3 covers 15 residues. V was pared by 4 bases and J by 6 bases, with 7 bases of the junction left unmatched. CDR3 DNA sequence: TGCGCCAGCAGCCCGCCTGACAGGGGTTATGAAAAACTGTTTTTT. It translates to CASSPPDRGYEKLFF.

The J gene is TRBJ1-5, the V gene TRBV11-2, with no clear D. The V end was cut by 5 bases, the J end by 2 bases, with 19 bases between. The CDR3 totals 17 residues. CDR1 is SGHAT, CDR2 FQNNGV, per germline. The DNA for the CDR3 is TGTGCCAGCAGCCCCTCCTGGGGAGTTGAGGGCAATCAGCCCCAGCATTTT. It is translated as CASSPSWGVEGNQPQHF.

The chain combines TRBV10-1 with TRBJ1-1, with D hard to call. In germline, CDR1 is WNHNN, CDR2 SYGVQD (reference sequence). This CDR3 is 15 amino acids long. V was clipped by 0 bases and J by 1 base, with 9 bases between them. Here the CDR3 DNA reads TGCGCCAGCAGTGAGTCGCGCCACCGGAACACTGAAGCTTTCTTT. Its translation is CASSESRHRNTEAFF.

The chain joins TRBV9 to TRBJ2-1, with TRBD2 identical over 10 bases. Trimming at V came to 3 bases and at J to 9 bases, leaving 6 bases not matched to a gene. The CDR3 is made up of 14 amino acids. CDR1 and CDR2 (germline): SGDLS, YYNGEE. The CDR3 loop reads CASSESGGATEQFF. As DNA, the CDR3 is TGTGCCAGCAGCGAGAGCGGGGGGGCGACTGAGCAGTTCTTC. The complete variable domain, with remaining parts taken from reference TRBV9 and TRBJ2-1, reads DSGVTQTPKHLITATGQRVTLRCSPRSGDLSVYWYQQSLDQGLQFLIQYYNGEERAKGNILERFSAQQFPDLHSELNLSSLELGDSALYFCASSESGGATEQFFGPGTRLTVL.

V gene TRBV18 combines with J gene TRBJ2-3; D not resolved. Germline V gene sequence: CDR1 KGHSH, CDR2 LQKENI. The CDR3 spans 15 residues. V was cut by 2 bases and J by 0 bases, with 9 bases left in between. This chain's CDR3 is CASSPGSPSTDTQYF. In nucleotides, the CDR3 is TGTGCCAGCTCACCAGGCAGTCCTAGCACAGATACGCAGTATTTT.

In DNA form, the CDR3 reads TGCGCCAGCAGCATCTACCAGGGGGCGGACACTGAAGCTTTCTTT. Its translation: CASSIYQGADTEAFF. The V call is TRBV5-1, the J call TRBJ1-1; TRBD1 matches 8 bases. The V and J ends lost 4 bases and 3 bases, in that order; junction bases with no gene match: 8. CDR1 SGHRS and CDR2 YFSETQ come from the germline V gene. This CDR3 contains 15 residues.

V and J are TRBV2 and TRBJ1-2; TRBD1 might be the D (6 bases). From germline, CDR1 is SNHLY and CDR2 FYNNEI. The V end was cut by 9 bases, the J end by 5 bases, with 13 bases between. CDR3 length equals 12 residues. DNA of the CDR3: TGTGCCAGTCCAGTCGGGACATATGGCTACACCTTC. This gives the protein CASPVGTYGYTF.

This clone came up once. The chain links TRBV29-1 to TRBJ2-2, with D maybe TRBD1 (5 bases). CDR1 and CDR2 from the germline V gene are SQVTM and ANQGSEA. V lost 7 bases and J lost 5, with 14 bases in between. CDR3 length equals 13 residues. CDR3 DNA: TGCAGCGCTACACCCAGGGTAACCGGGGAGCTGTTTTTT. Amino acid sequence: CSATPRVTGELFF.

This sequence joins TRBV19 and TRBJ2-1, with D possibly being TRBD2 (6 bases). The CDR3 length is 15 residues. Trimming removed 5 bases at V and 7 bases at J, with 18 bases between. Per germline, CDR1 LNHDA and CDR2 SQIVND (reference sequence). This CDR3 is CASSLREWRTNEQFF. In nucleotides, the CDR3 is TGTGCCAGTAGTCTCCGGGAGTGGAGGACTAATGAGCAGTTCTTC.

This CDR3 is CASSDRGLVGDTQYF. The CDR3 bases are TGCGCCAGCAGTGACAGGGGGCTTGTGGGAGATACGCAGTATTTT. The chain couples TRBV10-1 to TRBJ2-3, with 8 positions matching TRBD1. This CDR3 has 15 amino acids. Germline CDR1 reads WNHNN; CDR2 reads SYGVQD (reference sequence). Unmatched junction bases numbered 7, after V lost 3 bases and J lost 5 bases.

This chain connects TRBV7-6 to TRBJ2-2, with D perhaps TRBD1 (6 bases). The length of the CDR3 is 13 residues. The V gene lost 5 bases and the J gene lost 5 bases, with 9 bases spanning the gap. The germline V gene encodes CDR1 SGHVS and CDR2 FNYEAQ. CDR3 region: CASSLTGTGELFF. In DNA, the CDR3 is TGTGCCAGCAGCCTCACAGGGACCGGGGAGCTGTTTTTT.

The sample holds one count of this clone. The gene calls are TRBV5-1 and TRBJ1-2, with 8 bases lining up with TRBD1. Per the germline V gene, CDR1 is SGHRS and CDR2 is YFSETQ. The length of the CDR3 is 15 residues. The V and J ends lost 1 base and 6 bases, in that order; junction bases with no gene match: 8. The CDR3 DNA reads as TGCGCCAGCAGCTTGCCTGGACAGGGCGTCAATGGCTACACCTTC. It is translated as CASSLPGQGVNGYTF.

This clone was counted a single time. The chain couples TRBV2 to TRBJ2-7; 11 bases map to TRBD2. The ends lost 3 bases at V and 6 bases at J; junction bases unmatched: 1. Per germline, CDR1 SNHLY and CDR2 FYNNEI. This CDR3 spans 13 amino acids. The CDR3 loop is CASSELAGGEQYF. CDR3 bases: TGTGCCAGCAGTGAGCTAGCGGGGGGCGAGCAGTACTTC.

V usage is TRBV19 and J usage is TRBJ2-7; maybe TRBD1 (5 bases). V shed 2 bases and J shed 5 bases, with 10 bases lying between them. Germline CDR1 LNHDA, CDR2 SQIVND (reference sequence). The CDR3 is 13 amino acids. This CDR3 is CASSIRTFNEQYF. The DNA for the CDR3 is TGTGCCAGTAGTATAAGGACATTTAACGAGCAGTACTTC.

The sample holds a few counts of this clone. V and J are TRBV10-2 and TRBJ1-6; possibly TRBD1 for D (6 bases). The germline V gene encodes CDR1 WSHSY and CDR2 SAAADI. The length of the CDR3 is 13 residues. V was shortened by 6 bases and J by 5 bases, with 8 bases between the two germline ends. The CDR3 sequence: CASRGQHNSPLHF. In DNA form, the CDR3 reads TGCGCCAGCAGAGGACAGCATAATTCACCCCTCCACTTT.

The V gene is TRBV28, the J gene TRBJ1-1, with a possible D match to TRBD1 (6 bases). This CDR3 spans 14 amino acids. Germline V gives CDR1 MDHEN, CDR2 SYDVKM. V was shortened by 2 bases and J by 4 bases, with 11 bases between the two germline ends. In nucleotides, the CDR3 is TGTGCCAGCAGTTTAGCCAGGGGTCGCACTGAAGCTTTCTTT. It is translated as CASSLARGRTEAFF.

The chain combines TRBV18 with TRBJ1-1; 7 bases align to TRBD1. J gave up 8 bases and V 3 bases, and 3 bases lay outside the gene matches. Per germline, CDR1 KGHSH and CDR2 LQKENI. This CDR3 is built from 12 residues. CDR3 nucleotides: TGTGCCAGCTCACCCGGCAGGGGGGAAGCTTTCTTT. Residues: CASSPGRGEAFF.

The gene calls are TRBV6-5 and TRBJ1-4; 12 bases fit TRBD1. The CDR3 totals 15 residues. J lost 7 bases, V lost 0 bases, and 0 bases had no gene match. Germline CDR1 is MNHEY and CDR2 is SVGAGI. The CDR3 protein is CASSYSGQGAEKLFF. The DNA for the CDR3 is TGTGCCAGCAGTTACTCGGGACAGGGGGCTGAAAAACTGTTTTTT.

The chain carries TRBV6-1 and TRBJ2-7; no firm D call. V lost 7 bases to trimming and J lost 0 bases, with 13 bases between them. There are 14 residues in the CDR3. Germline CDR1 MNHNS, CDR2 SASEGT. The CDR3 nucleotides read TGTGCCAGCACGGCAGGCCCCGACTCCTACGAGCAGTACTTC. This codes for CASTAGPDSYEQYF.

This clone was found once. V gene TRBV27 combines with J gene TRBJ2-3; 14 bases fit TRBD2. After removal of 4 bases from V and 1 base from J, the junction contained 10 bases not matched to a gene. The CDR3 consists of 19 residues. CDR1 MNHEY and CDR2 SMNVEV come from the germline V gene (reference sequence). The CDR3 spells CASSSRLAGGRMRTDTQYF. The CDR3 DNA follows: TGTGCCAGCAGTTCACGACTAGCGGGGGGGCGTATGCGCACAGATACGCAGTATTTT.

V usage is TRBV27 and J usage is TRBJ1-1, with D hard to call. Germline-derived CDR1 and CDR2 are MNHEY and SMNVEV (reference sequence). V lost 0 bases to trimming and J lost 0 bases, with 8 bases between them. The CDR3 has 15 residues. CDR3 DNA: TGTGCCAGCAGTTTATCGGAGGGCATGAACACTGAAGCTTTCTTT. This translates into CASSLSEGMNTEAFF.

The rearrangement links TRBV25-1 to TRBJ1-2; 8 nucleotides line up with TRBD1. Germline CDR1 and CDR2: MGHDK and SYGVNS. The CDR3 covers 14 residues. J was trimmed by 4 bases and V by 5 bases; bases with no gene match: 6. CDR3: CASSLTGGGYGYTF. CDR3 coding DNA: TGTGCCAGCAGTCTCACAGGGGGAGGCTATGGCTACACCTTC.

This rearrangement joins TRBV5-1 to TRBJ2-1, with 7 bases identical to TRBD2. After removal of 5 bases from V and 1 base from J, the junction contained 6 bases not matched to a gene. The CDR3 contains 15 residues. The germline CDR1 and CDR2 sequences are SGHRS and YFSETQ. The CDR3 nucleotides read TGCGCCAGCAGAGCATCCGGGGGGTCCTACAATGAGCAGTTCTTC. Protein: CASRASGGSYNEQFF.